This TCR beta chain was recovered during a study of long-term antiretroviral therapy in people with HIV. Study-level results: Patients on ART gained diversity, which nonetheless stayed below transplant donor controls. Possibly under older ART regimens, blood was drawn between 2004 and 2017. Spans of CDR3 length were tighter for HIV repertoires than for controls.

Looked up from germline, CDR1 is KGHSH and CDR2 is LQKENI. This CDR3 contains 13 residues. Between the trimmed V and J ends, which lost 2 bases and 3 bases, there was a span of 5 bases. Sequencing relied on immunoSEQ assay v3.0, run at survey level. The assay was immunoSEQ multiplex PCR, and TCRdb's table has in-frame clones only and misses some. The sample has about 28,000 clones; 88% are singletons. A note on this clone: Its antigen is still unknown.

This clonotype was obtained from a woman younger than 30 with HIV. The J gene is TRBJ2-1, the V gene TRBV18; D is uncertain. The specimen comprised unsorted PBMCs, sampled 0.5 years after starting antiretroviral therapy. The DNA for the CDR3 is TGTGCCAGCTCACCAATTGACTACAATGAGCAGTTCTTC. Translation gives CASSPIDYNEQFF.